This T cell receptor beta chain emerged from a study of blood T cell repertoires in COVID-19. CDR1 is MNHEY, CDR2 SVGEGT, per germline. The CDR3 has 14 amino acids. V dropped 2 bases and J dropped 9; count of bases not matched to a gene: 3. Assay used: immunoSEQ multiplex PCR; TCRdb lists only in-frame clones, some missing. The repertoire holds roughly 250,000 clones, with nearly 90% as singletons. Source material: peripheral blood. This clonotype originated in a woman aged 25 to 39 with acute or convalescent COVID-19. The genes are TRBV6-2 or TRBV6-3 and TRBJ2-2; 10 nucleotides match TRBD2. The CDR3 DNA sequence: TGTGCCAGCAGTTACCCAGCGGGAGGGCGGGAGCTGTTTTTT. Its protein is CASSYPAGGRELFF.